This T cell receptor beta chain was observed in a study of cytomegalovirus exposure and HLA in healthy donors. The study, taken as a whole, reports: Reports indicated that the classifier achieved high specificity and sensitivity in diagnosing cytomegalovirus status.

The PCR made use of 60 Vbeta and 13 Jbeta primers. Assay: immunoSEQ multiplex PCR; the TCRdb copy retains only in-frame clones and omits some. Of about 220,000 clones listed, roughly 88% are singletons. As to this clone: No antigen is known for it.

The source is a boy aged 2 to 10 in good health and CMV-seronegative. Sequencing input: PBMCs.

The CDR3 nucleotides are TGTGCCAGCAGCTTGAAAGGGGTTGAAGAAAAACTGTTTTTT. Amino acid sequence: CASSLKGVEEKLFF. V is TRBV5-4 and J is TRBJ1-4, with a tentative D call TRBD1 (5 bases). Germline V CDR1 and CDR2: SGHNT, YYREEE (reference sequence). The CDR3 covers 14 residues. The ends were cut back, 1 base at V and 8 bases at J, with 12 bases in the middle.